The T cell receptor beta chain described here comes from a study of T cells in Graves' hyperthyroidism and ophthalmopathy. At the level of the study: Blood from the periphery was taken at initial diagnosis, before any treatment. Study-wide points: A model of 13 V-J pairs discriminated ophthalmopathy from stable hyperthyroidism. Blood held most thyroid clonotypes expanded above 0.001 frequency.

Clinical Activity Scores of at least 3, NOSPECS grades of at least 4 and durations under 3 months characterized ophthalmopathy patients. The CDR3 spans 12 residues. With 5 bases removed from V and 5 bases from J, the gap between germline ends came to 6 bases. Germline-derived CDR1 and CDR2 are MDHEN and SYDVKM. The CDR3 regions of TCR beta were amplified from RNA transcripts. When the TCR CDR3 underwent first-round RT-PCR, the HTBI primer set was used. TCRdb re-called the multiplex PCR reads with MiXCR, one entry per CDR3 protein. The top ten clones hold under 55% of a sample with hundreds of thousands of distinct CDR3 sequences, 20% to 25% of them seen once. This clonotype was counted many times. Its antigen is still unknown.

This receptor was obtained from a woman in her 70s with Graves' ophthalmopathy. This rearrangement joins TRBV28 to TRBJ2-2; D call uncertain. The sequencing input was blood. CDR3 DNA sequence: TGTGCCAGCAGTCTCCCGACCGGGGAGCTGTTTTTT. It specifies CASSLPTGELFF.